This TCR beta chain was recorded in a study of blood T cell repertoires in COVID-19. CDR3 length: 14 residues. In germline, CDR1 is SNHLY, CDR2 FYNNEI. Trimming at V came to 5 bases and at J to 7 bases, leaving 7 bases not matched to a gene. TCRdb's table, derived via immunoSEQ multiplex PCR, lists solely in-frame clones and lacks some. The sample consists of about 320,000 clones, roughly 90% of them appearing once. In this sample, this clone turned up once. Those enrolled, adults aged roughly 18 to 89 years, came from 20 to 25 US areas. The source is a man between 60 and 70 years old who had recovered from COVID-19. The chain uses TRBV2 and TRBJ2-1, with TRBD1 matching 8 bases. Material: PBMCs or T cells enriched from blood (not recorded which). CDR3 in amino acids: CASSSQGADNEQFF. The CDR3 region has the DNA TGTGCCAGCAGTTCCCAGGGGGCTGATAATGAGCAGTTCTTC.